The 2 T cell receptor beta chains below all came from one sample that was sequenced in a study of beta chain features in type 1 diabetes. Findings of the study overall: For Type 1 diabetes patients, all four CD4+ subsets carried TCRB CDR3s that were moderately but significantly shorter.

Every bit of the isolated RNA underwent reverse transcription, so sequencing read expressed TCRB transcripts. Clones were read by immunoSEQ multiplex PCR, and TCRdb kept only the in-frame ones, dropping some. The table has roughly 260,000 clones, 20% seen once. No cognate antigen is known for these TCRs. Sequenced sample: naive CD4+ T cells from blood. The origin of the receptors is a woman aged 40 to 55 with type 1 diabetes.

This clone was counted between two and nine times. This sample also contains other DNA sequences that code for the same CDR3. The chain carries TRBV2 and TRBJ1-2, with TRBD1 matching over 9 bases. This CDR3 comprises 13 residues. Germline CDR1 is SNHLY and CDR2 is FYNNEI. With 3 bases clipped from V and 7 bases from J, the junction kept 3 bases outside the gene matches. DNA of the CDR3: TGTGCCAGCAGTGAGGGGACAGGGTCTGGCTACACCTTC. Translated: CASSEGTGSGYTF. The full variable domain, rest sourced from reference TRBV2 and TRBJ1-2, is EPEVTQTPSHQVTQMGQEVILRCVPISNHLYFYWYRQILGQKVEFLVSFYNNEISEKSEIFDDQFSVERPDGSNFTLKIRSTKLEDSAMYFCASSEGTGSGYTFGSGTRLTVV.

For the CDR3, the DNA is TGTGCCACGCGGGTTCCCAGCTCCTACAATGAGCAGTTCTTC. It codes for CATRVPSSYNEQFF. The chain employs TRBV6-6 and TRBJ2-1, with D perhaps TRBD2 (5 bases). With 10 bases removed from V and 0 bases from J, the gap between germline ends came to 13 bases. The length of the CDR3 is 14 residues. CDR1 is MNHNY and CDR2 is SVGAGI in the germline V gene (reference sequence).